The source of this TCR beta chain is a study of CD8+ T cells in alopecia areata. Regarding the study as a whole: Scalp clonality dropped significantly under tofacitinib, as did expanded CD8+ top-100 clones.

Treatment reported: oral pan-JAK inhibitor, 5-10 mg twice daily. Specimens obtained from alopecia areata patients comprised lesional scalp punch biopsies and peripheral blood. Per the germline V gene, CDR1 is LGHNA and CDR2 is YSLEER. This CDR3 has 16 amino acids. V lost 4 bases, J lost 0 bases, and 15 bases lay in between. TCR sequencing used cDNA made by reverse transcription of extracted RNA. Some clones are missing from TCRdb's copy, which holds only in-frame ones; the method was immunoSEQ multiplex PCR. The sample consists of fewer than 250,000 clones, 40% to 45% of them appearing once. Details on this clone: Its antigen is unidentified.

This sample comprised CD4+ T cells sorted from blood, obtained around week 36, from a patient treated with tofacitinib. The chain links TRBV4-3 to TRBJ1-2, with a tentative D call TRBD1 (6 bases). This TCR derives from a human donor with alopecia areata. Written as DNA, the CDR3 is TGCGCCAGCAGCCGGGGGACAATCGTGACTAACTATGGCTACACCTTC. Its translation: CASSRGTIVTNYGYTF.